This entry is about one T cell receptor beta chain. The data belong to a study of shared T cell receptors in the human thymus. This table comes from immunoSEQ multiplex PCR, and its TCRdb copy is limited to in-frame clones, with some not included. The sample holds some 660,000 clones, around 87% seen once. The sample was also linked to a second study, of human thymus T cells. In that study: Related research found strongly overlapping thymic repertoires in unrelated individuals.

The specimen was thymocytes. This sequence was found in a boy in the first two years of life with a congenital heart defect.

CDR3 region: CATSANGRGSNQPQHF. The CDR3 nucleotides read TGTGCCACCAGCGCTAACGGGCGGGGGTCCAATCAGCCCCAGCATTTT. The genes are TRBV15 and TRBJ1-5, with D maybe TRBD1 (5 bases). Trimming took 5 bases from V and 3 from J, leaving 17 bases between them. The CDR3 consists of 16 residues. Germline assignment: CDR1 LNHNV and CDR2 YYDKDF (reference sequence).